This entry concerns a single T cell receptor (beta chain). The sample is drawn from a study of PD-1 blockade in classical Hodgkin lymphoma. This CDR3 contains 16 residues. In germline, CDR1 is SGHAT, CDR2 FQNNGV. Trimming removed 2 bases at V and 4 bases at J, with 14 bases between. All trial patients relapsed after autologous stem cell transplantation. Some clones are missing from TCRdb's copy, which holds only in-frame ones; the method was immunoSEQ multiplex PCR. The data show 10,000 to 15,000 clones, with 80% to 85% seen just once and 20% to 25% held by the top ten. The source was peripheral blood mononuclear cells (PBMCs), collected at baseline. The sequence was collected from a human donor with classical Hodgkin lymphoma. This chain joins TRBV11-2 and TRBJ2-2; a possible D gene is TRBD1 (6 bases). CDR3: CASSLRSGQFTGELFF. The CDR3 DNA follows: TGTGCCAGCAGCTTACGCTCTGGACAGTTCACCGGGGAGCTGTTTTTT.